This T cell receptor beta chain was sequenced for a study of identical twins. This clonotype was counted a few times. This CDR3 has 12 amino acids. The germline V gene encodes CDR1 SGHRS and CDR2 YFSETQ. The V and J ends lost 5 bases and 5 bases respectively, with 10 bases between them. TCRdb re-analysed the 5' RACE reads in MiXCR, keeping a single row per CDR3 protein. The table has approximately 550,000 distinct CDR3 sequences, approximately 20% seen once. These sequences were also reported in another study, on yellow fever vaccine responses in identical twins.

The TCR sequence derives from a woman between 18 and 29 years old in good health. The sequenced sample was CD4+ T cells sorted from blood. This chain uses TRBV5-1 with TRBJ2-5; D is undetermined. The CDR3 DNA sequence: TGCGCCAGCAGTACGGGTTCCGAGACCCAGTACTTC. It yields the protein CASSTGSETQYF. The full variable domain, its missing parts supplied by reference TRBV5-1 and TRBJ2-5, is KAGVTQTPRYLIKTRGQQVTLSCSPISGHRSVSWYQQTPGQGLQFLFEYFSETQRNKGNFPGRFSGRQFSNSRSEMNVSTLELGDSALYLCASSTGSETQYFGPGTRLLVL.